This TCR beta chain was sequenced for a study of Tregs in tolerant kidney transplant recipients (dated by TCRdb to 2018 to 2020). Regarding the complete study: Additional Treg samples were obtained from an approximately 3-day mixed lymphocyte reaction with belatacept, in some cases followed by a roughly five-day donor restimulation, before recipient CD4+CD25+CD127- cells were sorted. The study used TCRbeta sequencing to identify donor-specific regulatory T cells before combined kidney and bone marrow transplantation, then tracked those cells after transplant. During sorting of primary belatacept mixed lymphocyte reaction cultures, recipient cells were distinguished from donor cells with antibodies. TCRbeta repertoire sequencing was used in 3 healthy controls to compare several ways of expanding Tregs specific for an allogeneic donor.

General conclusions and limits of the study: Biological reproducibility was not directly assessed, although technical replication error appeared to be minimal. Expanding Tregs with activated donor B cells appeared to identify the most biologically relevant and donor-specific TCRbeta repertoire. The study was constrained by small patient numbers, and validation of the findings is required in larger populations and under other immunosuppression protocols.

For TCRbeta CDR3 sequencing, genomic DNA from the sorted cells was extracted using the QIAGEN DNeasy Blood and Tissue Kit. High-throughput TCRbeta CDR3 sequencing, which included PCR amplification with bias correction and internal controls, was done commercially through immunoSEQ. Per the authors' processing: A unique productive TCRbeta sequence was defined by the CDR3 nucleotide sequence when primers matched, and otherwise by the CDR3 amino acid sequence together with the Vbeta and Jbeta genes. A sequence counted as donor-reactive if, in CFSE-low cells, the sequence had a frequency of at least 0.01% and was expanded at least 5-fold compared with unstimulated cells. Repertoire divergence was quantified by Jensen-Shannon divergence using the top 100 TCRbeta sequences ranked by frequency. When a sample had multiple sequencing runs, each run was corrected for sorting error separately and the runs were then pooled. TCRdb re-hosts the immuneACCESS table, in-frame sequences only. Its copies lack some clones; in the studies checked, an unresolved V gene accounts for under half of them, and the cause for the rest is not known. V and J calls and clone size are given by that table; D and trimming were obtained from the DNA. Present in this sample are fewer than 45,000 clones, nearly 97% of which were seen just once. The ten largest account for more than 0.35% of the sample.

Looking up the germline V gene (reference sequence) yields CDR1 SEHNR and CDR2 FQNEAQ. Spanning cysteine to phenylalanine, the CDR3 consists of 13 amino acids. Just the 39-base CDR3 DNA is kept, in frame starting at base 1. At the junction V is shortened by 5 bases and J by 5 bases, with 12 bases in between. Healthy control blood was obtained either as purchased buffy coats or from healthy volunteers. Healthy control blood was processed to PBMCs by Ficoll density gradient and cryopreserved, and patient PBMCs were collected before and after transplant. In the case of this clone: What this receptor recognizes is not known. No base quality values were provided; no much bigger clone lies one nucleotide off.

The specimen was Tregs from blood cultured with allogeneic cells. This chain joins TRBV7-9 to TRBJ1-1, with TRBD1 as a weak D call on 5 bases. This TCR came from a human donor in good health. The DNA sequence follows: TGTGCCAGCAGCCCCCGGGGCCCTACTGAAGCTTTCTTT. This gives the protein CASSPRGPTEAFF. Reference TRBV7-9 and TRBJ1-1 genes cover what lies past the CDR3, so the full variable domain is DTGVSQNPRHKITKRGQNVTFRCDPISEHNRLYWYRQTLGQGPEFLTYFQNEAQLEKSRLLSDRFSAERPKGSFSTLEIQRTEQGDSAMYLCASSPRGPTEAFFGQGTRLTVV.